This T cell receptor (beta chain) was found in a study of patients and donors after allogeneic stem cell transplantation. There are 15 residues in the CDR3. The germline V and J ends were trimmed by 1 base and 6 bases, with 15 bases remaining between them. The V gene's germline CDR1 is MGHDK and CDR2 SYGVNS. At least ten counts were recorded for this clonotype. In TCRdb, the RT-PCR reads were re-called with MiXCR into one record per CDR3 protein. The sample carries approximately 88,000 distinct CDR3 sequences, less than 5% recorded once. The rearrangement links TRBV25-1 to TRBJ1-2; D is uncertain. The origin of this receptor is a human donor who was either an allogeneic HSCT recipient or a stem cell or donor lymphocyte infusion donor (not recorded which). It is not recorded whose cells these are; they may come from a transplant donor. The sample comprised blood, either unsorted or a sorted T cell fraction (not recorded which). The CDR3 nucleotides are TGTGCCAGCAGTGAATCCGGATTTGAGAAAAATGGCTACACCTTC. Its protein product is CASSESGFEKNGYTF.